These 32 T cell receptor beta chains were all obtained from the same sample, sequenced in a study of regulatory T cells in long-lasting Graves disease. Time point meaning: newly diagnosed GD, antithyroid drugs for less than 3 months. Isolated PBMC RNA provided the starting material for the TCR library. HTBI primers from iRepertoire and Arm-PCR of CDR3 regions yielded the TCR beta libraries. TCRdb fed the multiplex PCR reads into MiXCR, producing one record per CDR3 protein. The sample yields approximately 350,000 distinct CDR3 sequences, 16% seen once. This sample was also put to use in a study of T cells in Graves' hyperthyroidism and ophthalmopathy.

Sequenced material: peripheral blood mononuclear cells (PBMCs), taken at new diagnosis, from a patient treated with antithyroid drugs. These receptors came from a man between 35 and 55 years old with Graves disease.

This clonotype was found many times. The V call is TRBV28, the J call TRBJ1-2; D is unclear. This CDR3 region has 14 residues. Germline lookup yields CDR1 MDHEN and CDR2 SYDVKM. V lost 1 base and J 3 bases, leaving 9 bases between the germline ends. CDR3 bases: TGTGCCAGCAGTTTATTCGCAGGAGACTATGGCTACACCTTC. Translating it yields CASSLFAGDYGYTF.

This clonotype was counted ten times or more. This chain links TRBV24-1 with TRBJ1-4; TRBD1 aligns across 8 bases. The CDR3 length is 13 residues. Per the germline V gene, CDR1 is KGHDR and CDR2 is SFDVKD. V shed 6 bases, J shed 8 bases, and the junction held 4 bases outside the gene matches. CDR3 DNA sequence: TGTGCCACCAGTACGACAGGGGCGGAAAAACTGTTTTTT. This encodes CATSTTGAEKLFF.

In its sample, this clonotype was seen many times. This chain links TRBV15 with TRBJ2-7; 7 positions match TRBD1. CDR3 size: 13 residues. The V segment lost 0 bases and the J segment 9 bases; nucleotides outside the gene matches: 5. Germline CDR1 reads LNHNV; CDR2 reads YYDKDF (reference sequence). CDR3 bases: TGTGCCACCAGCAGAGATCTAGGGGGCGTGCAGTACTTC. Translated, it gives CATSRDLGGVQYF.

This clonotype was observed many times. This sequence joins TRBV6-1 and TRBJ1-5; 7 positions agree with TRBD1. Germline assignment: CDR1 MNHNS and CDR2 SASEGT. Germline trimming cut 5 bases from V and 5 bases from J; bases unmatched to any gene: 6. CDR3 length equals 14 residues. CDR3 in DNA: TGTGCCAGCAGTCCCGGACAGGAGTATCAGCCCCAGCATTTT. It yields the protein CASSPGQEYQPQHF.

J is TRBJ1-5 and V is TRBV20-1, with a tentative D call TRBD1 (6 bases). The length of the CDR3 is 14 residues. V gave up 3 bases and J gave up 7 bases, with 16 bases separating them. Germline V gene lookup returns CDR1 DFQATT and CDR2 SNEGSKA (reference sequence). CDR3 DNA sequence: TGCAGTGCTAGCCCAGGGGCTTCGAGACAGCCCCAGCATTTT. Its protein is CSASPGASRQPQHF.

This clonotype was seen at least ten times. V gene TRBV5-1 combines with J gene TRBJ1-4, with a tentative D call TRBD1 (5 bases). This CDR3 contains 16 residues. Trimming took off 4 bases at V and 1 base at J, with 14 bases between the two ends. In germline, CDR1 is SGHRS, CDR2 YFSETQ. The CDR3 DNA follows: TGCGCCAGCAGCCGGACGAGCGGGGGAACTAATGAAAAACTGTTTTTT. Translation: CASSRTSGGTNEKLFF.

This clonotype has at least ten counts. The chain couples TRBV12-3 or TRBV12-4 to TRBJ2-1, with TRBD1 matching over 9 bases. The J segment lost 7 bases and the V segment lost 6 bases, leaving 10 bases of the junction unmatched. The length of the CDR3 is 15 residues. In DNA form, the CDR3 reads TGTGCCAGCAGCCTGCCGGACAGGGGAAAGAATGAGCAGTTCTTC. Protein product: CASSLPDRGKNEQFF.

There are many counts of this clonotype. This chain links TRBV6-2 or TRBV6-3 with TRBJ1-1; D remains ambiguous. This CDR3 region has 17 residues. Germline CDR1 and CDR2: MNHEY and SVGEGT. Between the trimmed V and J ends, which lost 0 bases and 0 bases, there was a span of 14 bases. CDR3 DNA: TGTGCCAGCAGTTACTCAAGATTTGGAGACTTGAACACTGAAGCTTTCTTT. This translates into CASSYSRFGDLNTEAFF.

This chain links TRBV9 with TRBJ1-3; D call uncertain. V gave up 4 bases and J gave up 0 bases, with 11 bases separating them. The CDR3 spans 15 residues. CDR1 is SGDLS and CDR2 is YYNGEE in the germline V gene. The DNA of the CDR3 is TGTGCCAGCAGCCAAGGACTGGACTCTGGAAACACCATATATTTT. Protein product: CASSQGLDSGNTIYF.

J is TRBJ2-1 and V is TRBV5-6; unclear D gene. Trimming cost V 0 bases and J 11 bases, with 15 bases left between them. Germline lookup yields CDR1 SGHDT and CDR2 YYEEEE. This CDR3 is built from 14 residues. The CDR3 here is CASSLGPSATKQFF. The CDR3 DNA reads as TGTGCCAGCAGCTTGGGGCCGAGTGCGACAAAGCAGTTCTTC.

This clonotype has a count of ten or more. The rearrangement uses TRBV6-5 and TRBJ1-6, with TRBD1 as a possible D gene (5 bases). Germline CDR1 is MNHEY and CDR2 is SVGAGI. Trimming cost V 0 bases and J 11 bases, with 23 bases left between them. The CDR3 runs 18 residues. The CDR3 loop reads CASSYSTPGEGWKTPLHF. CDR3 nucleotide sequence: TGTGCCAGCAGTTACTCGACCCCCGGGGAGGGGTGGAAGACACCCCTCCACTTT.

The genes are TRBV19 and TRBJ2-1; perhaps TRBD2 as D (5 bases). The V and J ends lost 6 bases and 8 bases respectively, with 20 bases between them. This CDR3 has 15 amino acids. CDR1 is LNHDA, CDR2 SQIVND, per germline (reference sequence). CDR3 nucleotide sequence: TGTGCCAGTAGCAACGACTATACGGCCAACTATGAGCAGTTCTTC. Its protein is CASSNDYTANYEQFF.

This clonotype was seen at least ten times. This chain links TRBV11-2 with TRBJ2-1; 11 bases match TRBD2. The junction had 4 bases not matched to a gene; V was cut back by 0 bases and J by 6 bases. Germline loops: CDR1 SGHAT, CDR2 FQNNGV. The CDR3 loop spans 16 amino acids. CDR3 sequence reads: CASSLDRTSGFNEQFF. The DNA for the CDR3 is TGTGCCAGCAGCTTAGATAGGACTAGCGGGTTCAATGAGCAGTTCTTC.

This clonotype was seen many times. The chain links TRBV6-1 to TRBJ2-5, with a tentative D call TRBD2 (6 bases). Trimming shortened V by 8 bases and J by 5 bases, and 15 bases separated the two germline ends. The CDR3 totals 13 residues. The V gene's germline CDR1 is MNHNS and CDR2 SASEGT. The CDR3: CASAFGGSETQYF. CDR3 DNA sequence: TGTGCCAGCGCGTTTGGGGGGAGCGAGACCCAGTACTTC.

This clonotype was seen a handful of times. The chain joins TRBV9 to TRBJ2-7; perhaps TRBD2 as D (5 bases). This CDR3 has 14 residues. Germline loops: CDR1 SGDLS, CDR2 YYNGEE. The V gene lost 6 bases and the J gene lost 0 bases, with 13 bases spanning the gap. CDR3 in amino acids: CASTLAPNSYEQYF. The CDR3 DNA follows: TGTGCCAGCACCCTAGCTCCGAACTCCTACGAGCAGTACTTC. Variable domain in full (rest from reference TRBV9 and TRBJ2-7): DSGVTQTPKHLITATGQRVTLRCSPRSGDLSVYWYQQSLDQGLQFLIQYYNGEERAKGNILERFSAQQFPDLHSELNLSSLELGDSALYFCASTLAPNSYEQYFGPGTRLTVT.

This clonotype was seen many times. The chain is built from TRBV27 and TRBJ2-3; perhaps TRBD1 as D (6 bases). The germline V and J ends were trimmed by 5 bases and 11 bases, with 14 bases remaining between them. The germline V gene encodes CDR1 MNHEY and CDR2 SMNVEV (reference sequence). The CDR3 has 12 amino acids. The CDR3 bases are TGTGCCAGCAGTCTAACAGGGAACAAGCAGTATTTT. This sequence encodes CASSLTGNKQYF.

This chain joins TRBV19 and TRBJ1-5; 7 bases agree with TRBD1. Germline V gene data show CDR1 as LNHDA and CDR2 as SQIVND (reference sequence). Germline trimming cut 4 bases from V and 2 bases from J; bases unmatched to any gene: 8. This CDR3 comprises 16 residues. The CDR3 loop reads CASSREQGYGNQPQHF. The CDR3 DNA is TGTGCCAGTAGTAGGGAACAGGGGTATGGCAATCAGCCCCAGCATTTT.

This clonotype was seen a few times. Mismatch with germline at one junction end may stem from a read error. This chain links TRBV20-1 with TRBJ1-1; D is unclear. This CDR3 region has 15 residues. CDR1 is DFQATT and CDR2 is SNEGSKA in the germline V gene (reference sequence). The CDR3 nucleotides read TGCAGTACTAGAGATATGCGCCGTATCCTCCCAGGAGCTTTCTTT. Protein: CSTRDMRRILPGAFF.

This clonotype was seen only a few times. This chain joins TRBV5-4 and TRBJ2-3, with 7 bases matching TRBD2. Germline lookup yields CDR1 SGHNT and CDR2 YYREEE (reference sequence). The ends lost 4 bases at V and 3 bases at J; junction bases unmatched: 14. The CDR3 is 17 amino acids. The CDR3 loop is CASSPLGGVPVTDTQYF. CDR3 bases: TGTGCCAGCAGCCCCCTTGGGGGGGTGCCGGTGACAGATACGCAGTATTTT.

A few counts support this clonotype. V usage is TRBV29-1 and J usage is TRBJ1-1, with D unclear. Per germline, CDR1 SQVTM and CDR2 ANQGSEA. The CDR3 has 11 amino acids. V lost 6 bases and J 7 bases, leaving 12 bases between the germline ends. As DNA, the CDR3 is TGCAGCGTCGAGGGTTGGGTTGAAGCTTTCTTT. Amino acid sequence: CSVEGWVEAFF.

This clonotype showed up just a few times. The rearrangement joins TRBV19 to TRBJ1-1, with D possibly being TRBD1 (6 bases). CDR1 and CDR2 from the germline V gene are LNHDA and SQIVND (reference sequence). V lost 5 bases to trimming and J lost 4 bases, with 17 bases between them. The CDR3 contains 15 residues. This chain's CDR3 is CASSGGRREGTEAFF. The CDR3 region has the DNA TGTGCCAGTAGTGGGGGCCGACGAGAGGGCACTGAAGCTTTCTTT.

At least ten counts were recorded for this clonotype. This chain links TRBV6-5 with TRBJ1-6; unclear D gene. Germline V gene data show CDR1 as MNHEY and CDR2 as SVGAGI. V dropped 0 bases and J dropped 6 bases, with 18 bases sitting between them. This CDR3 spans 18 amino acids. The CDR3 DNA sequence: TGTGCCAGCAGTTACTCGTTTGGATCTAGGGCGAGTAATTCACCCCTCCACTTT. Translated: CASSYSFGSRASNSPLHF.

The V and J genes are TRBV4-2 and TRBJ1-4; D possibly corresponds to TRBD1 (6 bases). The germline gives CDR1 LGHNA, CDR2 YNFKEQ. The CDR3 is made up of 15 amino acids. Trimming took 0 bases from V and 10 from J, leaving 15 bases between them. CDR3 nucleotide sequence: TGTGCCAGCAGCCAAGACCCGACAGGTGGCGGAAAACTGTTTTTT. It translates to CASSQDPTGGGKLFF.

The gene calls are TRBV11-2 and TRBJ1-1, with TRBD1 identical over 11 bases. The germline V gene encodes CDR1 SGHAT and CDR2 FQNNGV. V gave up 3 bases and J gave up 4 bases; unmatched junction bases: 4. This CDR3 has 15 residues. The CDR3 DNA is TGTGCCAGCAGCTTCCCGGACAGGGGGCTCACTGAAGCTTTCTTT. Its translation: CASSFPDRGLTEAFF.

This chain links TRBV19 with TRBJ2-1, with TRBD2 matching 8 bases. There are 14 residues in the CDR3. Per the germline V gene, CDR1 is LNHDA and CDR2 is SQIVND (reference sequence). The J segment lost 5 bases and the V segment lost 8 bases, leaving 8 bases of the junction unmatched. CDR3 coding DNA: TGTGCCAGTTTGAGCGGGGGAGCGGACAATGAGCAGTTCTTC. Its translation: CASLSGGADNEQFF.

This clonotype came up many times. The DNA of the CDR3 is TGTGCCAGCGATCAGGGCCCGGACACTGAAGCTTTCTTT. Its protein is CASDQGPDTEAFF. The V gene is TRBV2, the J gene TRBJ1-1; maybe TRBD1 (5 bases). Germline V gene sequence: CDR1 SNHLY, CDR2 FYNNEI. CDR3 length: 13 amino acids. V was pared by 8 bases and J by 3 bases, with 13 bases between.

This clonotype was seen at least ten times. The chain joins TRBV10-3 to TRBJ2-1; D is unclear. Matching the DNA end better, TRBJ2-5 makes the J call doubtful. This CDR3 spans 14 amino acids. In germline, CDR1 is ENHRY, CDR2 SYGVKD. The CDR3 DNA follows: TGTGCCATCAGTGAGTCAACAGCTCAAGAGACCCAGTACTTC. Residues: CAISESTAQETQYF.

This clonotype was seen at least ten times. This chain links TRBV28 with TRBJ1-5; tentative D call: TRBD1 (5 bases). Germline V gene lookup returns CDR1 MDHEN and CDR2 SYDVKM. Trimming cost V 7 bases and J 1 base, with 14 bases left between them. CDR3 length equals 15 residues. This chain's CDR3 is CASTLPGGSNQPQHF. The CDR3 region has the DNA TGTGCCAGCACCCTTCCGGGGGGAAGCAATCAGCCCCAGCATTTT.

The chain recombines TRBV6-2 or TRBV6-3 with TRBJ1-6, with 7 bases that match TRBD1. This CDR3 is 14 amino acids long. The V gene end was trimmed by 5 bases and the J gene end by 11 bases; junction bases not matched to a gene: 9. Looked up from germline, CDR1 is MNHEY and CDR2 is SVGEGT. CDR3: CASSQDRTNPPLHF. CDR3 DNA sequence: TGTGCCAGCAGTCAGGACAGGACGAATCCACCCCTCCACTTT.

This clonotype was observed at least ten times. The chain joins TRBV5-1 to TRBJ2-1; 11 bases align to TRBD1. This CDR3 comprises 16 residues. V lost 2 bases, J lost 3 bases, and 4 bases stayed unmatched. Per germline, CDR1 SGHRS and CDR2 YFSETQ. Here the CDR3 DNA reads TGCGCCAGCAGCTTCCGGACAGGGGGCGTCTACAATGAGCAGTTCTTC. It specifies CASSFRTGGVYNEQFF.

This clonotype was recorded at least ten times. This sequence joins TRBV19 and TRBJ2-1, with D possibly being TRBD1 or TRBD2 (5 bases each). Germline CDR1 reads LNHDA; CDR2 reads SQIVND (reference sequence). The CDR3 has 16 residues. V was trimmed by 5 bases and J by 5 bases, leaving 19 bases between them. CDR3 residues: CASSVWGTGSDNEQFF. The CDR3 DNA is TGTGCCAGTAGTGTATGGGGGACGGGGAGCGACAATGAGCAGTTCTTC.

There are a few counts of this clonotype. V usage is TRBV20-1 and J usage is TRBJ2-5, with D perhaps given as TRBD1 or TRBD2 (5 bases each). Looked up from germline, CDR1 is DFQATT and CDR2 is SNEGSKA (reference sequence). CDR3 length: 13 amino acids. The CDR3: CSNFNGAQETQYF. In DNA form, the CDR3 reads TGCTCCAATTTTAACGGGGCCCAAGAGACCCAGTACTTC.